Listed below are T cell receptor beta chains from one sample, sequenced in a study of radiotherapy plus CTLA-4 blockade in lung cancer. Method: immunoSEQ multiplex PCR; TCRdb's copy keeps in-frame clones and lacks some. The table has about 24,000 clones, over 55% seen once. The specimen was peripheral blood, collected from a patient treated with radiotherapy plus ipilimumab. Receptors were obtained from a human donor with non-small cell lung cancer whose response to radiotherapy plus ipilimumab could not be evaluated. CDR3s include the opening cysteine and the closing phenylalanine or tryptophan. A D gene is named only where the DNA matches it firmly. Some rows have no size entry. The others give once, few or many, or a class for an expanded clone.

cdr3_aa cdr3_nt j_call v_call d_call clone_size
CASSPPGKGVTGELFF TGTGCCAGCTCACCACCGGGGAAAGGGGTCACCGGGGAGCTGTTTTTT TRBJ2-2 TRBV18 . .
CASSNDYSYEQYF TGTGCCAGCAGCAATGACTACTCCTACGAGCAGTACTTC TRBJ2-7 TRBV21-1 . once
CASSPKGQGARGYTF TGTGCCAGCAGTCCGAAAGGACAGGGGGCGAGAGGCTACACCTTC TRBJ1-2 TRBV6-1 TRBD1 .
CASSEGTGKNIQYF TGCGCCAGCAGCGAGGGGACAGGGAAAAACATTCAGTACTTC TRBJ2-4 TRBV5-1 TRBD1 .
CASSLTETSGSYEQYF TGTGCCAGCAGTTTAACGGAGACTAGCGGGAGTTACGAGCAGTACTTC TRBJ2-7 TRBV28 TRBD2 .
CASSLEPGEETQYF TGCGCCAGCAGCTTGGAGCCAGGGGAAGAGACCCAGTACTTC TRBJ2-5 TRBV5-1 . .
CASSERLRTAGNTIYF TGTGCCAGCAGTGAAAGACTAAGGACCGCTGGAAACACCATATATTTT TRBJ1-3 TRBV2 . few
CASSLNLSGRETQYF TGTGCCAGCAGCTTAAATCTAAGCGGGAGAGAGACCCAGTACTTC TRBJ2-5 TRBV7-2 TRBD2 .
CASSQSVNSYEQYF TGTGCCAGCTCACAAAGCGTCAACTCCTACGAGCAGTACTTC TRBJ2-7 TRBV18 . .
CASSLQGTGELFF TGTGCCAGTAGCTTACAGGGAACCGGGGAGCTGTTTTTT TRBJ2-2 TRBV19 . .
CASSRREAPTDTQYF TGTGCCAGCAGTAGGCGGGAGGCCCCTACAGATACGCAGTATTTT TRBJ2-3 TRBV2 TRBD2 .
CASSGQGYSEQFF TGCGCCAGCAGTGGTCAGGGGTACAGTGAGCAGTTCTTC TRBJ2-1 TRBV10-1 . few
CASSLGGGQGLLNTEAFF TGTGCCAGCAGTTTAGGCGGGGGACAGGGGCTGTTGAACACTGAAGCTTTCTTT TRBJ1-1 TRBV27 TRBD1 .
CAISESGGGGYYGYTF TGTGCCATCAGTGAGTCGGGTGGGGGCGGATACTATGGCTACACCTTC TRBJ1-2 TRBV10-3 . few
CASSGVTDGETEAFF TGTGCCAGCAGTGGGGTAACCGATGGAGAGACTGAAGCTTTCTTT TRBJ1-1 TRBV25-1 . .
CASSLQGATEAFF TGTGCCAGCAGTCTACAGGGGGCGACTGAAGCTTTCTTT TRBJ1-1 TRBV2 TRBD1 .
CASTKMGASGNIQYF TGTGCCAGCACGAAAATGGGGGCCTCGGGGAACATTCAGTACTTC TRBJ2-4 TRBV11-1 . few
CASSESRVGGTDTQYF TGCGCCAGCAGTGAGTCCCGGGTAGGGGGCACAGATACGCAGTATTTT TRBJ2-3 TRBV10-1 . .
CASSSSGGVKEQYF TGTGCCAGCAGTTCTAGCGGGGGAGTGAAGGAGCAGTACTTC TRBJ2-7 TRBV6-1 TRBD2 .
CASSDRQGAYEQYF TGTGCCAGCAGCGACCGACAGGGGGCCTACGAGCAGTACTTC TRBJ2-7 TRBV6-1 TRBD1 .
CASSFWGGVTGNTIYF TGTGCCAGCAGCTTTTGGGGCGGGGTAACTGGAAACACCATATATTTT TRBJ1-3 TRBV5-6 . .
CASSLGGRSYEQYF TGTGCCAGCAGTTTAGGGGGCCGCTCCTACGAGCAGTACTTC TRBJ2-7 TRBV28 . .
CAWSVGAGPQYF TGTGCCTGGAGTGTAGGGGCGGGACCACAGTACTTC TRBJ2-5 TRBV30 . .
CASSPSGLAGRGEQFF TGTGCCAGCAGCCCCTCAGGACTAGCGGGAAGGGGTGAGCAGTTCTTC TRBJ2-1 TRBV9 TRBD2 .
CASSSVGTRPYEQYF TGTGCCAGCAGTTCAGTGGGGACACGACCCTACGAGCAGTACTTC TRBJ2-7 TRBV28 . .
CASSKGADTEAFF TGCGCCAGCAGCAAAGGGGCCGACACTGAAGCTTTCTTT TRBJ1-1 TRBV4-1 . .
CASSTGLAGAGTDTQYF TGTGCCAGCAGCACGGGACTAGCGGGAGCTGGGACAGATACGCAGTATTTT TRBJ2-3 TRBV21-1 . .
CASSSQTGLRGTEAFF TGTGCCAGCAGCTCGCAAACGGGACTCAGGGGGACTGAAGCTTTCTTT TRBJ1-1 TRBV7-2 TRBD1 .
CASSLTANYGYTF TGTGCCAGCAGTTTGACAGCCAACTATGGCTACACCTTC TRBJ1-2 TRBV28 . .
CASSPGQGKDSPLHF TGTGCCAGCAGCCCCGGACAGGGGAAGGATTCACCCCTCCACTTT TRBJ1-6 TRBV9 TRBD1 .
CASSQEGGTSGPGANVLTF TGCGCCAGCAGCCAAGAAGGAGGGACTAGCGGGCCTGGGGCCAACGTCCTGACTTTC TRBJ2-6 TRBV4-3 TRBD2 .
CASSTLAGGGGEQFF TGTGCCAGCAGCACACTAGCGGGAGGGGGAGGTGAGCAGTTCTTC TRBJ2-1 TRBV7-2 TRBD2 .